This TCR beta chain is from a study of cytomegalovirus exposure and HLA in healthy donors. A multiplex PCR was run with 60 Vbeta primers and 13 Jbeta primers. The protocol was immunoSEQ multiplex PCR, while the TCRdb copy is restricted to in-frame clones and leaves out a portion. The sample carries 140,000 or so clones, about four fifths recorded once. This CDR3 spans 13 amino acids. Deletions cut 0 bases from V and 4 bases from J, with 7 bases between. Germline-derived CDR1 and CDR2 are SGDLS and YYNGEE. Sequenced input: PBMCs. The V call is TRBV9, the J call TRBJ1-2, with unresolved D. The sequence was obtained from a man between 40 and 49 years old in good health and CMV-seronegative. CDR3 nucleotides: TGTGCCAGCAGCGTAGTTGCAGGCTATGGCTACACCTTC. Translation gives CASSVVAGYGYTF.